This TCR beta chain was documented in a study of healthy donors' naive CD4 and CD8 T cells. Germline loops: CDR1 SGHKS, CDR2 YYEKEE (reference sequence). The CDR3 is 14 amino acids. Unmatched junction bases numbered 6, after V lost 3 bases and J lost 6 bases. Starting from 500 ng of total RNA, TCR libraries were made with linear amplification. TCRdb re-called the reads through MiXCR, storing one row per CDR3 protein. The table shows 150,000 to 200,000 distinct CDR3 sequences, with nearly 75% occurring only once. The sequenced material came from naive CD4+ and CD8+ T cells sorted from blood, pooled from several donors. This TCR came from a pool of human donors in good health; the sample pools cells from several healthy donors. The chain is built from TRBV5-5 and TRBJ2-7; 10 bases map to TRBD2. The CDR3 spells CASSSGLAALEQYF. The CDR3 coding sequence is TGTGCCAGCAGCTCCGGACTAGCGGCTCTCGAGCAGTACTTC.